Below, one T cell receptor (beta chain) is given with its context. V lost 5 bases to trimming and J lost 1 base, with 17 bases between them. This CDR3 comprises 16 residues. Germline assignment: CDR1 SEHNR and CDR2 FQNEAQ (reference sequence). This sample stems from a study of blood T cell repertoires in COVID-19. For the study at large: Both acute and convalescent COVID-19 samples were obtained from the United States, Italy and Spain. T cells, B-cell-depleted T cells, or PBMCs supplied cDNA or gDNA.

Profiling relied on immunoSEQ multiplex PCR, and the TCRdb table lists in-frame clones only, not all of them. The sample lists hundreds of thousands of clones; over 70% were seen once. The source of this sequence is a woman between 35 and 50 years old who had recovered from COVID-19. The chain employs TRBV7-9 and TRBJ1-1; D is possibly TRBD1 (5 bases). The sample taken for sequencing was peripheral blood. The CDR3 sequence is CASSPLGGLWNTEAFF. CDR3 nucleotide sequence: TGTGCCAGCAGCCCCCTCGGGGGGTTATGGAACACTGAAGCTTTCTTT.